Below, 10 T cell receptor beta chains from the same sample are listed, as sequenced in a study of early stage breast cancer tumors. Clones were read by immunoSEQ multiplex PCR, and TCRdb kept only the in-frame ones, dropping some. The sample holds fewer than 30,000 clones, 80% seen once. The source material was blood. These receptors came from a person between 55 and 69 years old with breast cancer.

V is TRBV6-5 and J is TRBJ2-2; a possible D gene is TRBD2 (5 bases). The CDR3 is 13 residues long. V was pared by 5 bases and J by 7 bases, with 11 bases between. Germline CDR1 and CDR2: MNHEY and SVGAGI. The CDR3 spells CASSDGVFGELFF. The CDR3 region has the DNA TGTGCCAGCAGTGACGGGGTCTTCGGGGAGCTGTTTTTT.

The chain links TRBV28 to TRBJ1-5, with D tentatively TRBD1 (5 bases). The V and J ends lost 11 bases and 0 bases respectively, with 14 bases between them. Germline CDR1 reads MDHEN; CDR2 reads SYDVKM. This CDR3 is built from 14 residues. CDR3: CAGGGTDSNQPQHF. Written as DNA, the CDR3 is TGTGCCGGGGGGGGGACCGATAGCAATCAGCCCCAGCATTTT.

This clone came up once. The chain links TRBV5-4 to TRBJ2-5, with D tentatively TRBD1 (5 bases). The germline gives CDR1 SGHNT, CDR2 YYREEE (reference sequence). This CDR3 comprises 16 residues. V shed 5 bases and J shed 1 base, with 18 bases lying between them. CDR3 sequence reads: CASSRASVQGQETQYF. The CDR3 DNA sequence: TGTGCCAGCAGTCGAGCTAGTGTCCAGGGCCAAGAGACCCAGTACTTC.

The V and J genes are TRBV29-1 and TRBJ2-3; 9 bases agree with TRBD2. V lost 5 bases and J lost 2; bases outside the gene matches: 17. The CDR3 has 18 residues. The germline V gene encodes CDR1 SQVTM and CDR2 ANQGSEA. CDR3 sequence (DNA): TGCAGCGTTCAAGGGTTAGCGGGAGCTAAGCCGTCCACAGATACGCAGTATTTT. Amino acid sequence: CSVQGLAGAKPSTDTQYF.

This rearrangement joins TRBV5-5 to TRBJ2-5; TRBD1 matches 8 bases. From germline, CDR1 is SGHKS and CDR2 YYEKEE (reference sequence). CDR3 length: 16 residues. V trimming: 4 bases; J trimming: 2 bases; junction bases outside the gene matches: 10. This CDR3 reads CASSPTYGQGQETQYF. The CDR3 nucleotides read TGTGCCAGCAGCCCGACCTACGGACAGGGACAAGAGACCCAGTACTTC.

The rearrangement uses TRBV7-2 and TRBJ2-7; the match to TRBD2 covers 13 bases. With 5 bases clipped from V and 0 bases from J, the junction kept 10 bases outside the gene matches. The CDR3 extends over 18 amino acids. CDR1 is SGHTA and CDR2 is FQGNSA in the germline V gene. CDR3 sequence reads: CASSHRTSGRLSSYEQYF. In DNA form, the CDR3 reads TGTGCCAGCAGCCACCGGACTAGCGGGAGACTCAGCTCCTACGAGCAGTACTTC. Variable domain in full (rest from reference TRBV7-2 and TRBJ2-7): GAGVSQSPSNKVTEKGKDVELRCDPISGHTALYWYRQSLGQGLEFLIYFQGNSAPDKSGLPSDRFSAERTGGSVSTLTIQRTQQEDSAVYLCASSHRTSGRLSSYEQYFGPGTRLTVT.

The chain has TRBV5-1 and TRBJ2-1, with D perhaps matching TRBD2 (6 bases). The germline V gene encodes CDR1 SGHRS and CDR2 YFSETQ. The CDR3 is 17 amino acids. V shed 6 bases and J shed 0 bases, with 19 bases lying between them. CDR3 DNA sequence: TGCGCCAGCACCACCGGAGTGGGGGGAATCTCCTACAATGAGCAGTTCTTC. Its translation is CASTTGVGGISYNEQFF.

The V call is TRBV28, the J call TRBJ2-7; weak D call: TRBD1 (5 bases). The germline CDR1 and CDR2 sequences are MDHEN and SYDVKM. The CDR3 sequence is 11 residues long. The germline V and J ends were trimmed by 6 bases and 6 bases, with 9 bases remaining between them. This chain's CDR3 is CASRDTLEQYF. The CDR3 DNA is TGTGCCAGCAGGGACACCCTCGAGCAGTACTTC.

The CDR3 loop reads CASSLTGGVGEQYF. The CDR3 nucleotides read TGTGCCAGCAGCTTAACCGGGGGGGTCGGCGAGCAGTACTTC. The V gene is TRBV5-5, the J gene TRBJ2-7; 8 bases match TRBD2. This CDR3 is 14 amino acids long. CDR1 is SGHKS, CDR2 YYEKEE, per germline (reference sequence). V shed 2 bases, J shed 6 bases, and the junction held 7 bases outside the gene matches.

The gene calls are TRBV19 and TRBJ1-1; D unclear. The CDR3 is 14 residues long. V shed 7 bases and J shed 2 bases, with 14 bases lying between them. Germline V gene lookup returns CDR1 LNHDA and CDR2 SQIVND (reference sequence). The CDR3 is CASTWEGANTEAFF. CDR3 coding DNA: TGTGCCAGTACCTGGGAGGGAGCCAACACTGAAGCTTTCTTT.